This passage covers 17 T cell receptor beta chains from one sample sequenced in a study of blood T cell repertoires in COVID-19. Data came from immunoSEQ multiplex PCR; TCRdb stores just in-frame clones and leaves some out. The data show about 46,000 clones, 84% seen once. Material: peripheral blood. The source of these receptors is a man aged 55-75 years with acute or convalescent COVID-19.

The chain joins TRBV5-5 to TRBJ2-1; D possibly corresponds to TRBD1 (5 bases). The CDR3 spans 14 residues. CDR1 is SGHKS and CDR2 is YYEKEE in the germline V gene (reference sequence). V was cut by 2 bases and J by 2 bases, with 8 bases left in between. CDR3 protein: CASSFATAYNEQFF. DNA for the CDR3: TGTGCCAGCAGCTTTGCGACAGCCTACAATGAGCAGTTCTTC.

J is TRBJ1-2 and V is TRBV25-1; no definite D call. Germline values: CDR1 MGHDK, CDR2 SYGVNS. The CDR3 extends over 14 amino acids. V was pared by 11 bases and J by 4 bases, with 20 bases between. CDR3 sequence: CAGPTSEGGYGYTF. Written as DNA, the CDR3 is TGTGCCGGCCCCACTTCCGAGGGAGGCTATGGCTACACCTTC.

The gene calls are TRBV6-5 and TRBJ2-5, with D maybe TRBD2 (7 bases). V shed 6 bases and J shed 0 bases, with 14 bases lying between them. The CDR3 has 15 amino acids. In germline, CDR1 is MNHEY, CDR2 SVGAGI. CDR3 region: CASSPGGGDQETQYF. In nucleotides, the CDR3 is TGTGCCAGCAGCCCAGGAGGGGGGGACCAAGAGACCCAGTACTTC.

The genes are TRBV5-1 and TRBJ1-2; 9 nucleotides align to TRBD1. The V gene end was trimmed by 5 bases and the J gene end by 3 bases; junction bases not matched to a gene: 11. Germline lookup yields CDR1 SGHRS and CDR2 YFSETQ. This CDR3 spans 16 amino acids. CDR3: CASSPGTGRIDYGYTF. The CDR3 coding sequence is TGCGCCAGCAGTCCCGGGACAGGGAGGATAGACTATGGCTACACCTTC.

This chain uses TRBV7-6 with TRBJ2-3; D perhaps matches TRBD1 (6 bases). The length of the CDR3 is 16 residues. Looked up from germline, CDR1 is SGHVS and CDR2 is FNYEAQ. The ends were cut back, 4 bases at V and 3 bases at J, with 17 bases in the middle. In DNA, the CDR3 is TGTGCCAGCAGCTATAGGGTCGGGGACACTACAGATACGCAGTATTTT. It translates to CASSYRVGDTTDTQYF.

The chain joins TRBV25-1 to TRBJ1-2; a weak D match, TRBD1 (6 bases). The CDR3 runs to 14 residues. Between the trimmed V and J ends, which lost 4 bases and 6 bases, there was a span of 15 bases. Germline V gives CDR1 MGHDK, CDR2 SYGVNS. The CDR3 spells CASSAGQYVHGYTF. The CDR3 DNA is TGTGCCAGCAGTGCCGGACAGTACGTACATGGCTACACCTTC.

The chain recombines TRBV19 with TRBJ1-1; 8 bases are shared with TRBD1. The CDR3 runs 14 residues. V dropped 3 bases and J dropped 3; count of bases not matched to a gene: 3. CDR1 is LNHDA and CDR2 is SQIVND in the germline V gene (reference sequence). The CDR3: CASSITGGDTEAFF. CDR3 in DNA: TGTGCCAGTAGTATCACAGGGGGAGACACTGAAGCTTTCTTT.

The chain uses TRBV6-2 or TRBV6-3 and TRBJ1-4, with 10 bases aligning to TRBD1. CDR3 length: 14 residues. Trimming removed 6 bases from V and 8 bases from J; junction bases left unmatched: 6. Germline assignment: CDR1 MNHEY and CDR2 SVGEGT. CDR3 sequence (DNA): TGTGCCAGCAGGCCTGGGACAGGGGTCGAAAAACTGTTTTTT. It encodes CASRPGTGVEKLFF.

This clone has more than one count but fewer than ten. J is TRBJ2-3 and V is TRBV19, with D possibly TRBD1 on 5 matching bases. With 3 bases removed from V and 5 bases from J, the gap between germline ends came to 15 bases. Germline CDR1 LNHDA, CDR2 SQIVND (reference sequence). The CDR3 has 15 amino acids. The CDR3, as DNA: TGTGCCAGTAGTATTCAGGGCCGAACAGGAGATACGCAGTATTTT. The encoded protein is CASSIQGRTGDTQYF.

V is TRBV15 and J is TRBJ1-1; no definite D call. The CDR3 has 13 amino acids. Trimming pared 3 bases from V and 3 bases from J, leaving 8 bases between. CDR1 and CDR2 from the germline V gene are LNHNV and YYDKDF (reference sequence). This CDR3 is CATSRGEDTEAFF. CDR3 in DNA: TGTGCCACCAGCAGGGGTGAGGACACTGAAGCTTTCTTT.

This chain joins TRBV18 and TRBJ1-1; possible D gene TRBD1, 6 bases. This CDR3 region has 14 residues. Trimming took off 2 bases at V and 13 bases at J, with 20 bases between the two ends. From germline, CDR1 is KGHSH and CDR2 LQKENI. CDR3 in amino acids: CASSPGTGKQTDFF. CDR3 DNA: TGTGCCAGCTCACCAGGAACAGGGAAGCAGACGGATTTCTTT.

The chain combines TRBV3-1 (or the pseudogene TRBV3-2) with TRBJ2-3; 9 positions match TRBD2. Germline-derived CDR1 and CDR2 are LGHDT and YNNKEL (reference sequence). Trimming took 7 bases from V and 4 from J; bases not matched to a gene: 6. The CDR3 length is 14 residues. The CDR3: CASTSAGGSDTQYF. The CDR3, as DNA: TGTGCCAGCACCTCGGCGGGGGGGTCAGATACGCAGTATTTT.

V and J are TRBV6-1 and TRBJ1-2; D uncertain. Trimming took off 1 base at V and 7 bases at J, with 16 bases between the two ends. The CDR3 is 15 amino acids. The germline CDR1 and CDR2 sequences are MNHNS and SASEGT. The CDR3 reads CASSEGQVKRLGYTF. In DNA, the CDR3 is TGTGCCAGCAGTGAAGGCCAGGTAAAACGGCTTGGCTACACCTTC.

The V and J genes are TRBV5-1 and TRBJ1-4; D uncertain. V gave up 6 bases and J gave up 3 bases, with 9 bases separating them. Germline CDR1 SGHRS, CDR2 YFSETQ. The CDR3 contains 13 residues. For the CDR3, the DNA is TGCGCCAGCACCAGGTCAGCTAATGAAAAACTGTTTTTT. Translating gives CASTRSANEKLFF.

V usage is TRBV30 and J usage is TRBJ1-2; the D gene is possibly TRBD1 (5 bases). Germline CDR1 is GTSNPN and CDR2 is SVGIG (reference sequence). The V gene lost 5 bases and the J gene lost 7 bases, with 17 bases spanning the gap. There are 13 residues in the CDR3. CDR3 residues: CAWVTEGAGGYTF. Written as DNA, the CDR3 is TGTGCCTGGGTCACGGAAGGGGCCGGTGGCTACACCTTC.

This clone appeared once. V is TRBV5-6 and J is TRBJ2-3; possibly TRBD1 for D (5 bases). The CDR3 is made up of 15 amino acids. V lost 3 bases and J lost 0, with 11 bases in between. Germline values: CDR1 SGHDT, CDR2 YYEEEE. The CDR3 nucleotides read TGTGCCAGCAGCTCGACAGTGCTGAGCACAGATACGCAGTATTTT. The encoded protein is CASSSTVLSTDTQYF. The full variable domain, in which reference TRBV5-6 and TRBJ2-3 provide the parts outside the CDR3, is DAGVTQSPTHLIKTRGQQVTLRCSPKSGHDTVSWYQQALGQGPQFIFQYYEEEERQRGNFPDRFSGHQFPNYSSELNVNALLLGDSALYLCASSSTVLSTDTQYFGPGTRLTVL.

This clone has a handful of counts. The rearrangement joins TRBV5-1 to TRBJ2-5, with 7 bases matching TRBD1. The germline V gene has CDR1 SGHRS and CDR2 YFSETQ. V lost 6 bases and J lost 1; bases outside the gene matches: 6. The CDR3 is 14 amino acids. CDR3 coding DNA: TGCGCCAGCACCCCAGGGGGACCCCAAGAGACCCAGTACTTC. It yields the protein CASTPGGPQETQYF. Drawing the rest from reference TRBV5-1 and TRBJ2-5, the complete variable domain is KAGVTQTPRYLIKTRGQQVTLSCSPISGHRSVSWYQQTPGQGLQFLFEYFSETQRNKGNFPGRFSGRQFSNSRSEMNVSTLELGDSALYLCASTPGGPQETQYFGPGTRLLVL.